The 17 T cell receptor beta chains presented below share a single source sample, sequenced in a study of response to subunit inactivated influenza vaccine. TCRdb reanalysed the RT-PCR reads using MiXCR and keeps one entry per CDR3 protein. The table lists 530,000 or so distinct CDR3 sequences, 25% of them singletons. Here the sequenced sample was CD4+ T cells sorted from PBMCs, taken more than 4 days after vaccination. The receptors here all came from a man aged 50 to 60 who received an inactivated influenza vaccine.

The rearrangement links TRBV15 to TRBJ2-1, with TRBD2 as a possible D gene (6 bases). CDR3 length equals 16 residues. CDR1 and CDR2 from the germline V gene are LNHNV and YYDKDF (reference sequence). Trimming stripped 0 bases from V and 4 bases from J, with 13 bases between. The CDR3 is CATSRDIGGTYNEQFF. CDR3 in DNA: TGTGCCACCAGCAGAGATATTGGCGGGACTTACAATGAGCAGTTCTTC.

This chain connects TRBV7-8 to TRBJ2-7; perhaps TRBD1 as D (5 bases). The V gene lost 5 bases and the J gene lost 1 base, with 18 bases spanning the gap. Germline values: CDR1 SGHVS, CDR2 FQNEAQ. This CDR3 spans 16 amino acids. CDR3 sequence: CASSRVGLGPSYEQYF. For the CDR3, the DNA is TGTGCCAGCAGCCGGGTGGGGCTGGGCCCGTCCTACGAGCAGTACTTC.

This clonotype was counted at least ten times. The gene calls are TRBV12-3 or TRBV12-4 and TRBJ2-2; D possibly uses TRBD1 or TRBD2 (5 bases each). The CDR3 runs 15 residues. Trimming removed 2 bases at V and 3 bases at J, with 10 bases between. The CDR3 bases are TGTGCCAGCAGTTTATCGGGGACCCACACCGGGGAGCTGTTTTTT. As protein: CASSLSGTHTGELFF.

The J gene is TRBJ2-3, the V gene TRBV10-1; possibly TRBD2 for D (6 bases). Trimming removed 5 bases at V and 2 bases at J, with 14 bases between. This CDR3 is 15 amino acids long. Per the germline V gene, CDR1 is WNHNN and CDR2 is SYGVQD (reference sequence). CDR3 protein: CASSRDSGNTDTQYF. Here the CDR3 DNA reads TGCGCCAGCAGTCGGGATAGCGGTAACACAGATACGCAGTATTTT.

Here the CDR3 reads CSAVEDRDTQYF. CDR3 nucleotide sequence: TGCAGTGCTGTCGAGGACCGAGATACGCAGTATTTT. The chain carries TRBV20-1 and TRBJ2-3; no clear D gene. CDR1 is DFQATT, CDR2 SNEGSKA, per germline (reference sequence). The CDR3 is made up of 12 amino acids. Trimming shortened V by 5 bases and J by 5 bases, and 11 bases separated the two germline ends.

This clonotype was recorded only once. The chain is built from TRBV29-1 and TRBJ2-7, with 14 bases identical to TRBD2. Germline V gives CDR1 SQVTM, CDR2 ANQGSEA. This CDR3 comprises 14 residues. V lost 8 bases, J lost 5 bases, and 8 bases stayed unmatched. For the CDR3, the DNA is TGCAGCCCTGCCCCGGGACTAGCGGGAGACGAGCAGTACTTC. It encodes CSPAPGLAGDEQYF.

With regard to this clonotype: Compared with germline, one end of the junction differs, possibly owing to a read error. The CDR3 coding sequence is TGTGCCAGCAGCTTGGGTCAGGCGAGCTCCTACGAGCAGTACTTC. This encodes CASSLGQASSYEQYF. V and J are TRBV5-1 and TRBJ2-7; D is unresolved. From germline, CDR1 is SGHRS and CDR2 YFSETQ. The CDR3 loop spans 15 amino acids.

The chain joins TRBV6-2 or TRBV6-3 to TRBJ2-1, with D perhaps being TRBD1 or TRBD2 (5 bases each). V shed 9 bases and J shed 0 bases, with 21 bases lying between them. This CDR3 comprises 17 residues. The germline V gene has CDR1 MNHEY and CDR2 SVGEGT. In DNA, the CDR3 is TGTGCCAGGAGGGCAGGGAGCGACCGAAGCTCCTACAATGAGCAGTTCTTC. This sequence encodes CARRAGSDRSSYNEQFF.

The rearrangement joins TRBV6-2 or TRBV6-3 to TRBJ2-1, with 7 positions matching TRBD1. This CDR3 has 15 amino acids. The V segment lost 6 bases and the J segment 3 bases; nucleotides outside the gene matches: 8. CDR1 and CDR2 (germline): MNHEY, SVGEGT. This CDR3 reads CASRSAGTVYNEQFF. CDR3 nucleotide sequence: TGTGCCAGCAGATCCGCCGGGACAGTCTACAATGAGCAGTTCTTC.

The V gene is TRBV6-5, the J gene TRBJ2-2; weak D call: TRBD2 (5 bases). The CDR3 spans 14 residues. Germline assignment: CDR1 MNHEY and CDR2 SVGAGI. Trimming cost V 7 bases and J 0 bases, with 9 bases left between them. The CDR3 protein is CASTLLANTGELFF. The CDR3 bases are TGTGCCAGCACTTTACTAGCGAACACCGGGGAGCTGTTTTTT.

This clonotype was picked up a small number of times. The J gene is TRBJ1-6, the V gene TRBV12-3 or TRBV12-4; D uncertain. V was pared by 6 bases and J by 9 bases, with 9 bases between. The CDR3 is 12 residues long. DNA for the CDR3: TGTGCCAGCAGACTAAGGCGTTCACCCCTCCACTTT. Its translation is CASRLRRSPLHF.

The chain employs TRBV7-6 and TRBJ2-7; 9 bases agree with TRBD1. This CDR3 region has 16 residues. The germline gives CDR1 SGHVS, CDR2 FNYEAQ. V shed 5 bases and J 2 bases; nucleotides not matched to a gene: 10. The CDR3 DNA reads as TGTGCCAGCAGCCCGCTGTCCGGGACAGGGCCCTACGAGCAGTACTTC. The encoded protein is CASSPLSGTGPYEQYF.

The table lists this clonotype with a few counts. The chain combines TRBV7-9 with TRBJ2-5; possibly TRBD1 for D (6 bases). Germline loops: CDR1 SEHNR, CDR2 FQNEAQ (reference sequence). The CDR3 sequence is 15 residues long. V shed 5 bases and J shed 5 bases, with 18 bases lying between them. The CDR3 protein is CASSQSVSGVETQYF. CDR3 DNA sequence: TGTGCCAGCAGCCAATCCGTGTCAGGGGTCGAGACCCAGTACTTC.

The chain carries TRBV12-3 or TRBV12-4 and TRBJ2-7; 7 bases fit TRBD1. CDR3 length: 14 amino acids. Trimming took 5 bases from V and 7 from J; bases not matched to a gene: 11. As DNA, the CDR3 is TGTGCCAGCAGTCAACAGGGGAAAAGGAGTGAGCAGTACTTC. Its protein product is CASSQQGKRSEQYF.

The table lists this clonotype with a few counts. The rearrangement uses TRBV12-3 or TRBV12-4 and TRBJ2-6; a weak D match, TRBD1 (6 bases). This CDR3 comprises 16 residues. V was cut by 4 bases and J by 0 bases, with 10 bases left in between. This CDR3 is CASSSGQLSGANVLTF. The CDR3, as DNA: TGTGCCAGCAGTTCCGGACAGCTCTCTGGGGCCAACGTCCTGACTTTC.

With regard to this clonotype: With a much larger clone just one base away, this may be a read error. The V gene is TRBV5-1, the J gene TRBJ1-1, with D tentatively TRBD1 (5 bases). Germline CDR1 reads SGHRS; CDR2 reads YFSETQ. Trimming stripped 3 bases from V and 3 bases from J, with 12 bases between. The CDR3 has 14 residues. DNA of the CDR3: TGCGCCAGCAGCTCCGGGACGGTGGACACTGAAGCTTTCTTT. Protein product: CASSSGTVDTEAFF. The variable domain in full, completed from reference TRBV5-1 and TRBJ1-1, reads KAGVTQTPRYLIKTRGQQVTLSCSPISGHRSVSWYQQTPGQGLQFLFEYFSETQRNKGNFPGRFSGRQFSNSRSEMNVSTLELGDSALYLCASSSGTVDTEAFFGQGTRLTVV.

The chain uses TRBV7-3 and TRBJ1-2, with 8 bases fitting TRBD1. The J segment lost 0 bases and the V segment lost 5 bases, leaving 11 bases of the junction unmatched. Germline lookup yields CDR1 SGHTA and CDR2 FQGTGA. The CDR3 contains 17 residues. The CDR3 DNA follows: TGTGCCAGCAGCCCCTCCCGGACAGGGCCTTCTAACTATGGCTACACCTTC. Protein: CASSPSRTGPSNYGYTF.